Given below is one T cell receptor (beta chain) in context. No antigen is known for it. The sample holds no much larger clone one base away, and base qualities are not on file. The data belong to a study of cytomegalovirus exposure and HLA in healthy donors (dated by TCRdb to the late 2010s). Regarding the research as a whole: In an earlier analysis of approximately 500 of the donors, 276 Gb of sequence data and approximately 100 million unique TCR beta sequences from 150 million to 200 million T cells were reported. An early release that covered about 600 HLA-typed donors contained about 300 gigabases of sequencing data and 75 million to 100 million unique TCR sequences. Of the roughly 420 genotyped donors, more than 75% were placed in the genetic ancestry cluster associated with self-reported Caucasian donors. The study was designed to test whether signatures of past pathogen exposure could be identified by cataloging public T cell receptors. The study used immunosequencing to profile the T cell repertoires of 600 to 850 subjects and linked those repertoires to cytomegalovirus serostatus. Besides the first cohort of hundreds of subjects, a separate validation cohort made up of about 120 different subjects was used. The study combined high-throughput TCR immunosequencing, statistical association of individual TCRs with disease status, and machine learning to predict cytomegalovirus infection status. To study patterns of TCR occurrence, a later analysis re-analyzed previously published TCR beta repertoires from 666 donors and added high-resolution HLA genotyping. Rather than using new phenotypic data, the later analysis identified candidate immune exposures from TCR beta sequences and from how often those sequences occurred across donors. To decide whether each TCR beta V gene segment behaved as functional or pseudogenic, an earlier analysis of several hundred of the donors relied on high-throughput TCR beta sequencing. Donor age, sex, ethnicity and CMV serostatus were compiled alongside the repertoire data. A later genetic analysis used genome-wide SNP genotypes for about three fifths of the 666 donors, treating that subset as a discovery cohort. Every discovery cohort repertoire had been produced on one sequencing platform. Class I and class II HLA loci were covered by the typing at four-digit resolution. Typing coverage differed by locus: A, B, C, DRB1 and DQB1 were typed in about 629-640 donors, DQA1 in approximately 520, DPA1 in roughly 590, and DPB1 in around 440. About five DR-DQ haplotypes were treated as single units for association and clustering because of strong linkage in the cohort. Across some 400 genotyped donors of the cohort, an average of about 200,000 unique TCR beta nucleotide sequences per donor were sequenced, and approximately 19% of those sequences were non-productive. The paper as a whole reports these results and caveats: Strong co-occurrence of HLA alleles, especially DR and DQ, made assigning TCR associations to individual alleles difficult. Because HLA typing was missing for some donors at each locus, association tests included only the typed subset. Correlated functional status among segregating V segments might be attributable to linkage disequilibrium, but an unknown experimental factor could not be ruled out. A cluster of highly shared sequence variants was judged likely to be a technical artifact of the sequencing pipeline. Across donors, most TCR sequences were observed very rarely, whereas some public TCRs were present in many individuals. In an earlier analysis of approximately 590 of the donors, most TCR beta V segments appeared in productive rearrangements about 87% or about 30% of the time, broadly matching IMGT annotations. About 17 rarely observed V segments, including chromosome 9 orphons, were excluded from the earlier analysis of just under 600 of the donors because counts were too low. In vitro tests confirmed that a few of the cytomegalovirus-associated TCR beta chains recognize cytomegalovirus antigens. Only TCR beta chains were sequenced in this cohort, and the absence of alpha or paired-chain data limited detectable features. An association between a missense DCLRE1C variant and V-gene and J-gene trimming of TCR beta chains was found in a later genetic analysis and replicated in an independent cohort. Specific HLA alleles were associated with over 15,000 TCR beta sequences at a false discovery rate of 0.05 in a later analysis. Compared with the 666-donor mean, donors in an Asian-associated ancestry cluster had fewer N-insertions in productive TCRs, according to a later genetic analysis. According to a later analysis, TCR association rates differed among HLA loci, with DRB1 alleles showing the most associated TCRs and HLA-C alleles showing the fewest. The only immune exposure information available for the cohort was CMV serostatus. Compared with equally common non-associated chains, HLA-associated TCR beta chains in a later analysis were more clonally expanded and had lower generation probabilities. The authors suggested that the approach could potentially be extended to other disease states and immunological phenotypes. The classifier was reported to diagnose cytomegalovirus status with high specificity and sensitivity in both the original cohort and the validation cohort. According to a later analysis, most CMV-associated TCR beta chains appeared to be HLA-restricted, and the HLA associations seemed to be driven largely by CMV exposure. The 87-base-pair reads could not distinguish some IMGT-functional V segments, including TRBV6-2 and TRBV6-3, so those segments were excluded. The study listed approximately 160 TCR beta chains as associated with cytomegalovirus. In a later analysis, several top co-occurrence clusters were reported to appear linked to parvovirus B19, influenza, CMV and Epstein-Barr virus. A further reported finding was that TCR beta sequences accurately predicted the HLA-A and HLA-B alleles for most subjects in the first cohort. Presence/absence analyses assumed roughly uniform sequencing depth across donors, an assumption that may not hold.

The cohort was made up of under 800 healthy bone marrow donors. All cohort members were sampled while nominally healthy, although unrecorded immune exposures were likely present. The donor was CMV seronegative and belonged to the group of around 350 seronegative cohort members. Each donor provided a peripheral blood sample, and peripheral blood mononuclear cells were used for TCR beta sequencing. The Qiagen DNeasy Blood Extraction Kit was used to extract genomic DNA from the blood cell samples. The CDR1 and CDR2 encoded by the germline V gene are SGHTA and FQGNSA. From V the trimming removes 5 bases and from J it removes 3 bases, while the gene matches leave 9 bases of the junction unaccounted for. Its CDR3 holds 16 amino acids, cysteine through phenylalanine. Just the 48-base CDR3 DNA is kept, in frame starting at base 1. Libraries were made using the immunoSEQ multiplex PCR assay. For the multiplex PCR, a mixture combining 60 forward primers for TCR Vbeta segments and 13 reverse primers for TCR Jbeta segments was used. Amplification of the CDR3 region of rearranged TCR beta genes was performed with a multiplex PCR assay on genomic DNA. Amplified TCR beta libraries were sequenced as 87-base-pair reads on the Illumina HiSeq System. Per the original workflow: Across the roughly 640 repertoires, a later analysis counted tens of millions of unique TCR beta chains, roughly 11 million of which were shared by at least two donors. Raw reads were error-corrected and collapsed into unique sequences with a nearest-neighbor algorithm that merged closely related sequences to remove PCR and sequencing errors. Alignment of CDR3 sequences to IMGT reference sequences was used to assign V, D and J gene segments. For a sequence to be retained, at least a six-nucleotide match to both a V gene segment and a J gene segment was required. A rearrangement counted as productive if the CDR3 had no stop codons and remained in frame with V and J, and every other rearrangement counted as non-productive. Following IMGT convention, CDR3 was defined as the stretch from the second conserved V-encoded cysteine up to the conserved J-encoded phenylalanine. The earlier analysis of fewer than 750 of the donors excluded sequences that lacked an unambiguous match to a single V gene segment. In an earlier analysis of a few hundred of the donors, a V segment was called functional when productive rearrangements were above 56.7%, and segregating when the standard deviation between donors exceeded 5%. To diagnose cytomegalovirus status from the catalog of TCR beta chain sequences, a statistical classification framework was built. A later analysis assigned V and J genes by comparing TCR nucleotide sequences with IMGT/GENE-DB human TR gene sequences. In a later analysis, CDR3 sequences and most-parsimonious VDJ recombination scenarios were assigned using the TCRdist pipeline. In a later analysis, each TCR beta chain was defined by its CDR3 amino acid sequence together with its V-gene family, and reads without a unique V-gene family were excluded. A later analysis removed 550 to 650 highly shared, low-generation-probability nucleotide sequences to deal with suspected cross-contamination and a sequencing artifact. A later analysis calculated a clonal expansion index for each public chain from normalized within-repertoire ranks of inferred template counts. In a later analysis, generation probabilities were computed with a VDJ recombination model fitted to out-of-frame rearrangements, and the resulting probabilities were checked against IGoR. In a later analysis, hypergeometric tests were used to score TCR-TCR, TCR-HLA and TCR-CMV co-occurrence, with a repertoire-size bias correction applied to TCR pairs. A later analysis estimated false discovery rates by permuting HLA or CMV assignments 20 times. In a later analysis, co-occurring TCRs were grouped using DBSCAN, and TCRdist sequence similarity was added for clustering within HLA-allele-positive subsets. Co-occurrence clustering excluded repertoires with fewer than 30,000 or more than 120,000 public chains, plus five with anomalous nucleotide sharing. TCRdb carries this immuneACCESS record with in-frame sequences only. Its versions omit some clonotypes, under half of them owing to an unresolved V gene in the studies checked, with the rest unexplained. The V and J calls and clone size are taken from that table; D and trimming were inferred from the DNA. Here the sample has under 40,000 clones; 75% to 85% occur a single time. The top ten constitute roughly 10% of the sample.

The sequenced material came from PBMCs. The sequence derives from a woman between 35 and 50 years old in good health and CMV-seronegative. Recombination joined TRBV7-2 with TRBJ2-7, and TRBD2 matches 11 of the central bases. The nucleotide sequence is TGTGCCAGCAGCCCATACGGGACTAGCGGCTACTACGAGCAGTACTTC. Protein translation: CASSPYGTSGYYEQYF.